The 21 T cell receptor beta chains below were found in one sample sequenced in a study of regulatory T cells in long-lasting Graves disease. The time point: newly diagnosed GD, antithyroid drugs for less than 3 months. Construction of the TCR library relied on RNA isolated from PBMCs. Combining iRepertoire HTBI primers with Arm-PCR of CDR3 regions, the authors built TCR beta libraries. TCRdb recomputed calls from the multiplex PCR reads with MiXCR, one row per CDR3 protein. The sample lists some 340,000 distinct CDR3 sequences, 12% occurring once. The same specimen was also included in a second study, on T cells in Graves' hyperthyroidism and ophthalmopathy.

The sequencing used peripheral blood mononuclear cells (PBMCs), collected at new diagnosis, from a patient treated with antithyroid drugs. Receptors were obtained from a woman aged 18-29 years with Graves disease.

Concerning this clonotype: With a much larger clone just one base away, this may be a read error. J is TRBJ2-1 and V is TRBV7-9, with unresolved D. Germline values: CDR1 SEHNR, CDR2 FQNEAQ (reference sequence). The CDR3 is 14 residues long. V dropped 3 bases and J dropped 9 bases, with 15 bases sitting between them. CDR3 DNA: TGTGCCAGCAGCTTCTGGAATCGCTTGGGTGAGCAGTTCTTC. Amino acids: CASSFWNRLGEQFF.

This clonotype was detected only a few times. V gene TRBV5-1 combines with J gene TRBJ1-6; TRBD1 is a possible D gene (5 bases). There are 15 residues in the CDR3. With 1 base removed from V and 14 bases from J, the gap between germline ends came to 19 bases. Germline loops: CDR1 SGHRS, CDR2 YFSETQ. In DNA form, the CDR3 reads TGCGCCAGCAGCTTGACCGGGACGGGTAGTCGAACCCTCCACTTT. Its translation: CASSLTGTGSRTLHF.

Ten or more counts support this clonotype. The J gene is TRBJ2-2, the V gene TRBV9, with 9 bases fitting TRBD2. This CDR3 is 17 amino acids long. J was trimmed by 0 bases and V by 0 bases; bases with no gene match: 3. Germline V lookup: CDR1 SGDLS, CDR2 YYNGEE. The CDR3 coding sequence is TGTGCCAGCAGCGTAGCCGCGGGAGGGGCGAACACCGGGGAGCTGTTTTTT. Translating it yields CASSVAAGGANTGELFF.

The sample holds many counts of this clonotype. The chain employs TRBV6-1 and TRBJ2-5; D unclear. The germline CDR1 and CDR2 sequences are MNHNS and SASEGT. The V end lost 7 bases, the J end lost 3 bases, and 18 bases lay between the germline ends. The length of the CDR3 is 15 residues. In nucleotides, the CDR3 is TGTGCCAGCACCACCGCCGGGCTTCACGAAGAGACCCAGTACTTC. Translating gives CASTTAGLHEETQYF.

With respect to this clonotype: With a much larger clone just one base away, this may be a read error. The genes are TRBV12-5 and TRBJ2-5, with no clear D. The length of the CDR3 is 12 residues. With 6 bases removed from V and 11 bases from J, the gap between germline ends came to 16 bases. Germline CDR1 LGHNT, CDR2 FRNRAP. The CDR3 protein is CASGGTLDEQYF. For the CDR3, the DNA is TGTGCTAGTGGAGGCACTCTGGATGAGCAGTACTTC.

This clonotype appeared a few times. The rearrangement uses TRBV12-3 or TRBV12-4 and TRBJ2-5, with D hard to call. The CDR3 runs to 13 residues. Deletions cut 6 bases from V and 5 bases from J, with 13 bases between. The DNA of the CDR3 is TGTGCCAGCAGCCCCCCAGCGTGGGAGACCCAGTACTTC. Its protein is CASSPPAWETQYF.

Many counts were recorded for this clonotype. The chain is built from TRBV18 and TRBJ2-3, with 7 positions matching TRBD1. Germline assignment: CDR1 KGHSH and CDR2 LQKENI. The trim removed 2 bases at V and 4 bases at J, leaving 3 bases unmatched. The CDR3 is made up of 14 amino acids. DNA of the CDR3: TGTGCCAGCTCACCAACAGGGGCGGCAGATACGCAGTATTTT. Its translation is CASSPTGAADTQYF. Looking up the rest from reference TRBV18 and TRBJ2-3 gives the full variable domain: NAGVMQNPRHLVRRRGQEARLRCSPMKGHSHVYWYRQLPEEGLKFMVYLQKENIIDESGMPKERFSAEFPKEGPSILRIQQVVRGDSAAYFCASSPTGAADTQYFGPGTRLTVL.

The chain joins TRBV7-2 to TRBJ2-2; tentatively, D is TRBD2 (6 bases). The V gene lost 6 bases and the J gene lost 9 bases, with 20 bases spanning the gap. The CDR3 is made up of 15 amino acids. CDR1 and CDR2 from the germline V gene are SGHTA and FQGNSA. CDR3 sequence (DNA): TGTGCCAGCAGACCAAGCTTAGCGGTTAGGCGGGAGCTGTTTTTT. As protein: CASRPSLAVRRELFF. The whole variable domain, remainder taken from reference TRBV7-2 and TRBJ2-2, is GAGVSQSPSNKVTEKGKDVELRCDPISGHTALYWYRQSLGQGLEFLIYFQGNSAPDKSGLPSDRFSAERTGGSVSTLTIQRTQQEDSAVYLCASRPSLAVRRELFFGEGSRLTVL.

This clonotype was seen repeatedly, ten times or more. The chain couples TRBV20-1 to TRBJ1-2; the D gene is possibly TRBD1 (5 bases). V lost 6 bases and J 4 bases, leaving 18 bases between the germline ends. CDR3 length: 14 amino acids. The germline CDR1 and CDR2 sequences are DFQATT and SNEGSKA (reference sequence). CDR3 coding DNA: TGCAGTGCCCCTTCGACAGCGGGGTCCTATGGCTACACCTTC. It yields the protein CSAPSTAGSYGYTF.

This clonotype showed up many times. This chain links TRBV6-2 or TRBV6-3 with TRBJ2-7; 8 bases fit TRBD2. The CDR3 runs 14 residues. V gave up 2 bases and J gave up 5 bases; unmatched junction bases: 5. Germline V gene lookup returns CDR1 MNHEY and CDR2 SVGEGT. DNA of the CDR3: TGTGCCAGCAGTTACGGGGTAGCGGGGAACGAGCAGTACGTC. As protein: CASSYGVAGNEQYV.

In its sample, this clonotype was seen many times. The chain has TRBV5-1 and TRBJ2-3; 9 nucleotides agree with TRBD1. Germline CDR1 SGHRS, CDR2 YFSETQ. After removal of 0 bases from V and 2 bases from J, the junction contained 4 bases not matched to a gene. This CDR3 has 16 residues. CDR3 DNA sequence: TGCGCCAGCAGCTTGGTACAGGGGGCTTACACAGATACGCAGTATTTT. Translation gives CASSLVQGAYTDTQYF.

This clonotype was seen many times. The CDR3 region is CASTIIKLYGANVLTF. The CDR3 nucleotides read TGTGCCAGCACCATAATAAAGTTATACGGGGCCAACGTCCTGACTTTC. This chain joins TRBV7-8 and TRBJ2-6; D not certain. This CDR3 has 16 amino acids. V gave up 7 bases and J gave up 4 bases, with 17 bases separating them. CDR1 is SGHVS, CDR2 FQNEAQ, per germline.

This clonotype was seen only a few times. This chain links TRBV6-1 with TRBJ2-2; D might be TRBD1 or TRBD2, each matching 5 bases. This CDR3 has 18 residues. Germline V CDR1 and CDR2: MNHNS, SASEGT. V dropped 5 bases and J dropped 4 bases, with 23 bases sitting between them. This CDR3 reads CASSPLLGDHFLTGELFF. CDR3 nucleotide sequence: TGTGCCAGCAGTCCTCTCCTCGGGGACCACTTTCTCACCGGGGAGCTGTTTTTT.

This clonotype was seen a handful of times. The chain couples TRBV6-1 to TRBJ1-5; 7 positions agree with TRBD1. Trimming at V came to 8 bases and at J to 4 bases, leaving 11 bases not matched to a gene. This CDR3 region has 15 residues. The germline CDR1 and CDR2 sequences are MNHNS and SASEGT. The CDR3 nucleotides read TGTGCCAGCTGGAGGGGGCTTGAAATTAATCAGCCCCAGCATTTT. This gives the protein CASWRGLEINQPQHF.

This clonotype turned up a few times. This sequence joins TRBV7-9 and TRBJ1-1; D possibly corresponds to TRBD1 (5 bases). The germline V gene has CDR1 SEHNR and CDR2 FQNEAQ (reference sequence). V lost 6 bases and J lost 3, with 11 bases in between. This CDR3 spans 13 amino acids. The CDR3 sequence is CASSSDSYTEAFF. The CDR3 region has the DNA TGTGCCAGCAGTAGCGACAGCTACACTGAAGCTTTCTTT. The variable domain in full, completed from reference TRBV7-9 and TRBJ1-1, reads DTGVSQNPRHKITKRGQNVTFRCDPISEHNRLYWYRQTLGQGPEFLTYFQNEAQLEKSRLLSDRFSAERPKGSFSTLEIQRTEQGDSAMYLCASSSDSYTEAFFGQGTRLTVV.

The chain couples TRBV2 to TRBJ2-1, with 13 bases that match TRBD2. CDR3 size: 14 residues. J gave up 2 bases and V 11 bases, and 3 bases lay outside the gene matches. Germline V gene lookup returns CDR1 SNHLY and CDR2 FYNNEI. The CDR3 coding sequence is TGTGCCGGACTAGCGGGAGACGCCTACAATGAGCAGTTCTTC. The encoded protein is CAGLAGDAYNEQFF.

This clonotype showed up many times. The CDR3 DNA reads as TGCGCCAGCAGCTTGGTAAGAGCAGGGTCGGCTGAACAGTTCTTC. Its protein product is CASSLVRAGSAEQFF. V and J are TRBV5-1 and TRBJ2-1; the D gene is possibly TRBD1 (5 bases). The V end lost 0 bases, the J end lost 13 bases, and 20 bases lay between the germline ends. The CDR3 runs to 15 residues. The germline V gene has CDR1 SGHRS and CDR2 YFSETQ.

This clonotype was observed many times. This chain joins TRBV20-1 and TRBJ2-5, with D perhaps assigned TRBD1 or TRBD2 (6 bases each). The CDR3 is made up of 11 amino acids. The germline CDR1 and CDR2 sequences are DFQATT and SNEGSKA (reference sequence). DNA of the CDR3: TGCTCGGGCGGGACAAGCGAGACCCAGTACTTC. Its protein product is CSGGTSETQYF.

This clonotype has ten or more counts. The J gene is TRBJ2-5, the V gene TRBV15; D is ambiguous. From germline, CDR1 is LNHNV and CDR2 YYDKDF (reference sequence). The length of the CDR3 is 14 residues. Trimming removed 0 bases from V and 2 bases from J, with 7 bases in between. The CDR3: CATSRDRGQETQYF. In DNA form, the CDR3 reads TGTGCCACCAGCAGAGACCGCGGACAAGAGACCCAGTACTTC.

This clonotype has a count of ten or more. V gene TRBV28 combines with J gene TRBJ2-3; the D gene is possibly TRBD2 (5 bases). The V gene's germline CDR1 is MDHEN and CDR2 SYDVKM. The CDR3 runs to 16 residues. The V and J ends lost 6 bases and 6 bases respectively, with 22 bases between them. The CDR3 region is CASSSPRALAYDTQYF. The CDR3 DNA sequence: TGTGCCAGCAGCTCCCCGCGGGCCCTGGCTTACGATACGCAGTATTTT.

The DNA for the CDR3 is TGTGCCAGCAGTTTACTGACAGGAGCATCCTACGAGCAGTACTTC. Translation: CASSLLTGASYEQYF. The gene calls are TRBV28 and TRBJ2-7, with TRBD1 as a possible D gene (6 bases). The V and J ends lost 2 bases and 1 base respectively, with 12 bases between them. From germline, CDR1 is MDHEN and CDR2 SYDVKM. The CDR3 is made up of 15 amino acids.